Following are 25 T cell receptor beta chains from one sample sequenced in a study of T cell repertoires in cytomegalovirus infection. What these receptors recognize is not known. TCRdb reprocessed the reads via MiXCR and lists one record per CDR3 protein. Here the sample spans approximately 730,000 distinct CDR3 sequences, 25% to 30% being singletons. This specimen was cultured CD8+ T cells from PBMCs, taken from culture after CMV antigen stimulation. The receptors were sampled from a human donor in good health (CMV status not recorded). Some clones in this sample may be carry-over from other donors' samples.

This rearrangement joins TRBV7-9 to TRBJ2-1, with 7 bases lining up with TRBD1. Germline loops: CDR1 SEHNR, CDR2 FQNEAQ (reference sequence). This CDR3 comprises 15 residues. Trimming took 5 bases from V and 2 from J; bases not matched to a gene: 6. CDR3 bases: TGTGCCAGCAGCCGACCAGGGGGTACCTACAATGAGCAGTTCTTC. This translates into CASSRPGGTYNEQFF.

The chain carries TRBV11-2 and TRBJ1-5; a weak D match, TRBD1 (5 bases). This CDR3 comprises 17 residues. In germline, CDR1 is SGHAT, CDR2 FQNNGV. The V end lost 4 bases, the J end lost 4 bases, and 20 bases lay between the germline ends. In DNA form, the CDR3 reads TGTGCCAGCAGCTGGGGGAGGTCGGCAGATGGAAATCAGCCCCAGCATTTT. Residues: CASSWGRSADGNQPQHF.

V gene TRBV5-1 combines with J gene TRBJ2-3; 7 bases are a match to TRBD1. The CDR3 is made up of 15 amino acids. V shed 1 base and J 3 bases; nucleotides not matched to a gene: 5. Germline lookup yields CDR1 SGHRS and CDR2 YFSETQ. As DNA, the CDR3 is TGCGCCAGCAGCTTGCAAAGGGGGCGGACAGATACGCAGTATTTT. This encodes CASSLQRGRTDTQYF.

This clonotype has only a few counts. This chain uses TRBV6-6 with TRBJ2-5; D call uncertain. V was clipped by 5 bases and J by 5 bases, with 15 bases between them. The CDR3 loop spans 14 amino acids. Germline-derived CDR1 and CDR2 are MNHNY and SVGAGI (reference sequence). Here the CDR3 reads CASSLLRTGETQYF. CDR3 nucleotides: TGTGCCAGCAGTCTTCTTAGGACCGGGGAGACCCAGTACTTC.

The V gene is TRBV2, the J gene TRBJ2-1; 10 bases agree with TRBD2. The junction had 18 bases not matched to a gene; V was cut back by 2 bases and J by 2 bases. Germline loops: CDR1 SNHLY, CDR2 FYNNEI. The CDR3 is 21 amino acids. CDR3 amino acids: CASSELRRKSYSGGPYNEQFF. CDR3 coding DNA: TGTGCCAGCAGTGAATTGAGGAGGAAAAGTTATAGCGGGGGGCCCTACAATGAGCAGTTCTTC.

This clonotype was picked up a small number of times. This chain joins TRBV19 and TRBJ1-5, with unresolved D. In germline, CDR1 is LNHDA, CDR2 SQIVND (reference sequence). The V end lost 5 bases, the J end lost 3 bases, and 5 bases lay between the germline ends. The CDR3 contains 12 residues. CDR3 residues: CASSAYNQPQHF. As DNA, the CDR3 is TGTGCCAGTAGTGCCTACAATCAGCCCCAGCATTTT.

The CDR3 nucleotides are TGTGCCAGCAGTTTAAAGGGGCAAGGCTACGAGCAGTACGTC. Amino acids: CASSLKGQGYEQYV. This chain uses TRBV27 with TRBJ2-7; D may be TRBD1 (5 bases). CDR3 length: 14 residues. V was shortened by 2 bases and J by 3 bases, with 11 bases between the two germline ends. Germline CDR1 reads MNHEY; CDR2 reads SMNVEV (reference sequence).

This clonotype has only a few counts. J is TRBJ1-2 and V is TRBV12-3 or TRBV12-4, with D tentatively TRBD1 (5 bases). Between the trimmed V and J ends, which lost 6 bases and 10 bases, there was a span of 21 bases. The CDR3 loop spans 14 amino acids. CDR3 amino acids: CASSSELTRGFYTF. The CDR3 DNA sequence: TGTGCCAGCAGCTCGGAGCTGACAAGGGGATTCTACACCTTC.

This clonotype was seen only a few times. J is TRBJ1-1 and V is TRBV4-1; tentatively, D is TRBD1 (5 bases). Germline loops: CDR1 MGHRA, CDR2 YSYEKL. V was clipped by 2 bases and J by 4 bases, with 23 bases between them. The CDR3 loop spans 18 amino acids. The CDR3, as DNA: TGCGCCAGCAGCCAATCGGGGGGGATCGGGGCGTTAGGCACTGAAGCTTTCTTT. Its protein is CASSQSGGIGALGTEAFF.

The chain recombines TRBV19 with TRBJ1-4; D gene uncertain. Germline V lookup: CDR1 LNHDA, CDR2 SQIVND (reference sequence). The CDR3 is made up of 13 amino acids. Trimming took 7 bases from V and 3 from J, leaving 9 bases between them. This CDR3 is CASNGKPNEKLFF. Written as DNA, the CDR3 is TGTGCCAGTAACGGGAAACCTAATGAAAAACTGTTTTTT.

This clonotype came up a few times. The DNA of the CDR3 is TGCGCCAGCAGCCGGGGGGGGATTGGGGACGGCACTGAAGCTTTCTTT. This translates into CASSRGGIGDGTEAFF. The V and J genes are TRBV4-3 and TRBJ1-1, with a possible D match to TRBD1 (5 bases). V was shortened by 4 bases and J by 4 bases, with 19 bases between the two germline ends. The CDR3 is 16 amino acids. Germline-derived CDR1 and CDR2 are LGHNA and YSLEER.

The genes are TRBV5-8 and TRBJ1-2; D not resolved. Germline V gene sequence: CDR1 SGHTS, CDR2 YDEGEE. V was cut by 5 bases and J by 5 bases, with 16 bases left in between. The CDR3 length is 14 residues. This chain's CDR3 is CASRKPGSGYGYTF. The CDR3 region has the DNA TGTGCCAGCAGGAAACCCGGATCAGGATATGGCTACACCTTC. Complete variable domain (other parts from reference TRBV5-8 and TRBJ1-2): EAGVTQSPTHLIKTRGQQATLRCSPISGHTSVYWYQQALGLGLQFLLWYDEGEERNRGNFPPRFSGRQFPNYSSELNVNALELEDSALYLCASRKPGSGYGYTFGSGTRLTVV.

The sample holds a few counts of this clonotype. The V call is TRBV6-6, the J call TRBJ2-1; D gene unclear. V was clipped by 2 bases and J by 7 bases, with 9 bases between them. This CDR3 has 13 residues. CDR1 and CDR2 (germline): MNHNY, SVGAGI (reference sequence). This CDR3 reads CASSYGFGNEQFF. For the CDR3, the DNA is TGTGCCAGCAGTTACGGTTTCGGGAATGAGCAGTTCTTC.

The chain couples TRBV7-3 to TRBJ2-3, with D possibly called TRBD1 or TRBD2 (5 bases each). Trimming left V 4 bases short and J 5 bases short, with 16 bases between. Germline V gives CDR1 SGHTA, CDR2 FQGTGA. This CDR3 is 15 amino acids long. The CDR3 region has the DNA TGTGCCAGCAGCTCTGGGGGTATCCCAGGAGATACGCAGTATTTT. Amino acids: CASSSGGIPGDTQYF.

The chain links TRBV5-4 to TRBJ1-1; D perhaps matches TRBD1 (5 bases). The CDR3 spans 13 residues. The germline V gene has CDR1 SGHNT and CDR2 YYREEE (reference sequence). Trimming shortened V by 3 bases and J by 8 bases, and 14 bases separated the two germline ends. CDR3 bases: TGTGCCAGCAGCTCAACAGGCCCCATCGAAGCTTTCTTT. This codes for CASSSTGPIEAFF. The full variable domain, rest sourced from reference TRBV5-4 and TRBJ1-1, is ETGVTQSPTHLIKTRGQQVTLRCSSQSGHNTVSWYQQALGQGPQFIFQYYREEENGRGNFPPRFSGLQFPNYSSELNVNALELDDSALYLCASSSTGPIEAFFGQGTRLTVV.

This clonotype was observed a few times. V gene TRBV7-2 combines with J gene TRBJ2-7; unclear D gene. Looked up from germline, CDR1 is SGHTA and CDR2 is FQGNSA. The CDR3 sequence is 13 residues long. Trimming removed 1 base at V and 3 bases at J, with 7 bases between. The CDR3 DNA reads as TGTGCCAGCAGCTTAGTGTGGGACTACGAGCAGTACGTC. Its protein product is CASSLVWDYEQYV.

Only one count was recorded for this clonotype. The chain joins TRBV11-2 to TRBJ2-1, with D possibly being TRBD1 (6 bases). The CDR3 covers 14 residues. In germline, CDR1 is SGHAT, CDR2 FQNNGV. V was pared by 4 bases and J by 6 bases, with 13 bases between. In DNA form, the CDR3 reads TGTGCCAGCAGCTCCCGGACAGCCCCCAATGAGCAGTTCTTC. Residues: CASSSRTAPNEQFF.

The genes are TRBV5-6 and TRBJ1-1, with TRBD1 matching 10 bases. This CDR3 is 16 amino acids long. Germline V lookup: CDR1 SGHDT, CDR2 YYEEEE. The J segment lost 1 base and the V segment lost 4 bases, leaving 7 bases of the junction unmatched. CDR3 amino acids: CASSPDRGLRNTEAFF. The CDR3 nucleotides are TGTGCCAGCAGCCCCGACAGGGGGCTACGGAACACTGAAGCTTTCTTT.

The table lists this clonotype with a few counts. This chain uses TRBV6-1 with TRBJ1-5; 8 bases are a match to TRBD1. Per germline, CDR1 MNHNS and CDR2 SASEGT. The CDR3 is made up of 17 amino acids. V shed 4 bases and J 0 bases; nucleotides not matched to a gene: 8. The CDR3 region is CASSVDRGISSNQPQHF. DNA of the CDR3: TGTGCCAGCAGTGTAGACAGGGGTATCAGTAGCAATCAGCCCCAGCATTTT.

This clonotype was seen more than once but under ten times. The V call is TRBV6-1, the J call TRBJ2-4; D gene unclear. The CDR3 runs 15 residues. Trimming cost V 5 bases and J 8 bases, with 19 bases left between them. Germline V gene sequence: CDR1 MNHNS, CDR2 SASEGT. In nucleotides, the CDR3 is TGTGCCAGCAGTTCCATTGGTCCTGTTTCGGACATTCAGTACTTC. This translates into CASSSIGPVSDIQYF.

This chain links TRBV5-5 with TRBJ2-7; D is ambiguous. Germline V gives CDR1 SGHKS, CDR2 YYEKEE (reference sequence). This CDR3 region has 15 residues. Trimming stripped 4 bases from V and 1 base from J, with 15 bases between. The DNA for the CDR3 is TGTGCCAGCAGCGGAGTGTCGGATTCGTCCTACGAGCAGTACTTC. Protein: CASSGVSDSSYEQYF.

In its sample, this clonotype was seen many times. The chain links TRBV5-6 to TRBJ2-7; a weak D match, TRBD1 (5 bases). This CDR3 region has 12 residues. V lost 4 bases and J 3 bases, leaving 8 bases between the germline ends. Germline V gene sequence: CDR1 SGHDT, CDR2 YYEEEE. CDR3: CASSLTDYEQYV. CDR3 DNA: TGTGCCAGCAGCCTGACAGACTACGAGCAGTACGTC.

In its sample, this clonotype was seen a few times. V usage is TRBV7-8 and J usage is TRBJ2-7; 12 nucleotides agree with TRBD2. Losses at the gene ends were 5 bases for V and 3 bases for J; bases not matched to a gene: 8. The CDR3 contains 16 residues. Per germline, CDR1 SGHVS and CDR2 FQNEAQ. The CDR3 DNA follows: TGTGCCAGCAGCCTGAGGACTAGCGGGGAATTCTACGAGCAGTACTTC. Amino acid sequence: CASSLRTSGEFYEQYF.

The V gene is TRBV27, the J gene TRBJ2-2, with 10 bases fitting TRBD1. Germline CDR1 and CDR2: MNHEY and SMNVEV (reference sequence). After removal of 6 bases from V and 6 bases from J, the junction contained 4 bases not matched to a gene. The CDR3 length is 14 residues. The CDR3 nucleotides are TGTGCCAGCAGAGAGGACAGGGGGTCCGGGGAGCTGTTTTTT. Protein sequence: CASREDRGSGELFF.

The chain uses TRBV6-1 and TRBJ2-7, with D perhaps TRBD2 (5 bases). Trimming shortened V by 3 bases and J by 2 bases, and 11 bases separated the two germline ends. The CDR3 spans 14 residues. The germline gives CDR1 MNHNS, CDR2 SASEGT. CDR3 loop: CASSDSTRAYEQYV. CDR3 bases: TGTGCCAGCAGTGATTCGACGCGGGCCTACGAGCAGTACGTC.